Listed below are T cell receptor beta chains from one sample, sequenced in a study of cytomegalovirus exposure and HLA in healthy donors. Assay used: immunoSEQ multiplex PCR; TCRdb lists only in-frame clones, some missing. Found here are 150,000 or so clones, 85% of them singletons; the top ten hold 2% to 2.5%. Sequencing was carried out using PBMCs. These receptors were taken from a woman under 30 in good health and CMV-seronegative. CDR3s include the opening cysteine and the closing phenylalanine or tryptophan.

j_gene,v_gene,CDR3aa
TRBJ1-2,TRBV6-5,CASSRGQGARGYTF
TRBJ1-2,TRBV6-1,CASIPQDRDSYGYTF
TRBJ1-4,TRBV28,CASTSGGIREKLFF
TRBJ1-2,TRBV5-1,CASRAPGQRLYGYTF
TRBJ1-5,TRBV30,CAWSDWDRGRGQPQHF
TRBJ2-2,TRBV11-3,CASSSHPLTLTGELFF
TRBJ1-1,TRBV7-9,CASSSRQALNTEAFF
TRBJ1-6,TRBV5-8,CASSLGGKPPNSPLHF
TRBJ2-3,TRBV30,CARSGTSGGSTDTQYF
TRBJ2-3,TRBV2,CASSPGLAGGPGGDTQYF
TRBJ2-2,TRBV5-1,CASSLYVDKVTGELFF
TRBJ1-6,TRBV9,CASSPSRTSSNSPLHF
TRBJ1-2,TRBV7-7,CASSWRGWPRGYTF
TRBJ1-5,TRBV19,CASRPWTGAYNQPQHF
TRBJ2-6,TRBV19,CASSKVEPGANVLTF
TRBJ2-3,TRBV4-1,CASSQLGGSSTDTQYF
TRBJ1-3,TRBV9,CASSVDPPGTGAGNTIYF
TRBJ2-1,TRBV9,CASSVVAGVGNEQFF
TRBJ1-3,TRBV28,CASSLLGPRGGNTIYF
TRBJ2-7,TRBV2,CASTLGQGFEQYF
TRBJ2-7,TRBV27,CASSPVGQGVYEQYF
TRBJ2-3,TRBV28,CASSSLRDRGLDTQYF
TRBJ2-5,TRBV6-5,CASSYSSGAQQYF
TRBJ2-2,TRBV7-9,CASSHRGGTNTGELFF
TRBJ1-3,TRBV30,CAWGPFGGISGNTIYF
TRBJ1-2,TRBV19,CASTPTGINYGYTF
TRBJ2-7,TRBV27,CASRDRGTGGEQYF
TRBJ2-7,TRBV2,CASSEGTSGLEQYF
TRBJ1-2,TRBV7-2,CASSLRGYYGYTF
TRBJ2-7,TRBV30,CAWSVIAGVSEQYF